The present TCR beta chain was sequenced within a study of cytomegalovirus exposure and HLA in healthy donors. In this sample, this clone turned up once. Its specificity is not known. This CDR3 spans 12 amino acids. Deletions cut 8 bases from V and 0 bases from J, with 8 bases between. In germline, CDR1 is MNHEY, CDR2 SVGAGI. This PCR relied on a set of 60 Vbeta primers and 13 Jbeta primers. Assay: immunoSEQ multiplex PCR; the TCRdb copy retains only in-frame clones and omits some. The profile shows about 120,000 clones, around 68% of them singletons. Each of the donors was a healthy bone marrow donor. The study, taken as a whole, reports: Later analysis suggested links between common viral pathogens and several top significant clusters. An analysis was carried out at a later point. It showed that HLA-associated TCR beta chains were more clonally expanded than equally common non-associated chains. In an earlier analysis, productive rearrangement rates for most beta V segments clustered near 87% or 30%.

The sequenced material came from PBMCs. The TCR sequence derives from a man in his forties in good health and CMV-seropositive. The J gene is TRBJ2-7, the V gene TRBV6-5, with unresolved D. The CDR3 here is CASGRLSYEQYF. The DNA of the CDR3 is TGTGCCAGCGGCAGACTCTCCTACGAGCAGTACTTC.